This T cell receptor beta chain was sequenced during a study of cytomegalovirus exposure and HLA in healthy donors (dated by TCRdb to about 2017). About the investigation overall: According to an earlier analysis of around 600 of the donors, 150 million to 200 million T cells yielded 117 million unique TCR beta sequences and around 280 Gb of sequence data. The study used immunosequencing to profile the T cell repertoires of more than 650 subjects and linked those repertoires to cytomegalovirus serostatus. Roughly five DR-DQ haplotypes were treated as single units for association and clustering because of strong linkage in the cohort. Alongside the repertoire data, information on donor age, sex, ethnicity and CMV serostatus was compiled. All discovery cohort repertoires had been generated on a single sequencing platform. In an earlier analysis of 500 to 650 of the donors, high-throughput TCR beta sequencing was used to judge whether each TCR beta V gene segment behaved as functional or pseudogenic. HLA typing included class I and class II loci at four-digit resolution. To study patterns of TCR occurrence, a later analysis re-analyzed previously published TCR beta repertoires from several hundred donors and added high-resolution HLA genotyping. The study was designed to test whether signatures of past pathogen exposure could be identified by cataloging public T cell receptors. High-throughput TCR immunosequencing, statistical association of individual TCRs with disease status, and machine learning were combined to predict cytomegalovirus infection status. Typing coverage differed by locus: A, B, C, DRB1 and DQB1 were typed in roughly 629-630 donors, DQA1 in roughly 500, DPA1 in 600 to 610, and DPB1 in just under 480. The genetic ancestry cluster associated with self-reported Caucasian donors included 70% to 85% of the 350 to 500 genotyped donors. Among 300 to 500 genotyped donors of the cohort, an average of approximately 200,000 unique TCR beta nucleotide sequences was sequenced per donor, of which about 18% were non-productive. The later analysis used no new phenotypic data to find candidate immune exposures, relying instead on TCR beta sequences and their occurrence across donors. In addition to the first cohort of around 670 subjects, a separate validation cohort of approximately 120 different subjects was used. In a later genetic analysis, genome-wide SNP genotypes for about 55% of the roughly 700 donors were used, and that subset was treated as a discovery cohort. An early release covering more than 500 HLA-typed donors comprised about 310 gigabases of sequencing data and about 90 million unique TCR sequences.

The library was prepared using the immunoSEQ multiplex PCR assay. For the multiplex PCR, a mixture combining 60 forward primers for TCR Vbeta segments and 13 reverse primers for TCR Jbeta segments was used. Amplification of the CDR3 region of rearranged TCR beta genes was performed with a multiplex PCR assay on genomic DNA. On the Illumina HiSeq System, the amplified TCR beta libraries were sequenced as 87-base-pair reads. The source study handled its data this way. In a later analysis, approximately 74 million unique TCR beta chains were counted across the 666 repertoires, and roughly 10 million of these chains were shared by at least two donors. A nearest-neighbor algorithm error-corrected the raw reads and collapsed the reads into unique sequences, merging closely related sequences to remove PCR and sequencing errors. CDR3 sequences were aligned to IMGT reference sequences to assign V, D and J gene segments. For a sequence to be retained, a match of at least six nucleotides was required to both a V gene segment and a J gene segment. Rearrangements were called productive when the CDR3 lacked stop codons and stayed in frame with V and J; all others were non-productive. CDR3 was defined by IMGT convention, running from the second conserved V-encoded cysteine to the conserved J-encoded phenylalanine. Sequences without an unambiguous match to a single V gene segment were excluded from the earlier analysis of almost 600 of the donors. In an earlier analysis of approximately 610 of the donors, V segments were called functional above 56.7% productive rearrangements and were called segregating when the between-donor standard deviation exceeded 5%. A statistical classification framework was built for diagnosing cytomegalovirus status from the catalog of TCR beta chain sequences. V and J gene assignment, in a later analysis, came from comparing TCR nucleotide sequences with IMGT/GENE-DB human TR gene sequences. In a later analysis, CDR3 sequences and most-parsimonious VDJ recombination scenarios were assigned using the TCRdist pipeline. In a later analysis, each TCR beta chain was defined by its CDR3 amino acid sequence together with its V-gene family, and reads without a unique V-gene family were excluded. To address suspected cross-contamination and a sequencing artifact, a later analysis removed 592 highly shared, low-generation-probability nucleotide sequences. A later analysis calculated a clonal expansion index for each public chain from normalized within-repertoire ranks of inferred template counts. In a later analysis, generation probabilities were computed using a VDJ recombination model fitted to out-of-frame rearrangements, and the results were checked against IGoR. In a later analysis, hypergeometric tests were used to score TCR-TCR, TCR-HLA and TCR-CMV co-occurrence, with a repertoire-size bias correction applied to TCR pairs. A later analysis estimated false discovery rates by permuting HLA or CMV assignments 20 times. In a later analysis, co-occurring TCRs were grouped using DBSCAN, with TCRdist sequence similarity added in when clustering inside HLA-allele-positive subsets. Repertoires with fewer than 30,000 or more than 120,000 public chains, plus five repertoires with anomalous nucleotide sharing, were excluded from co-occurrence clustering. In its TCRdb copy, this immuneACCESS table keeps in-frame sequences only and misses some clones. Where compared with another copy, unresolved V genes explain less than half of these, and the others have no known cause. The DNA gave D and trimming, while V, J and clone size come from that table. Across this sample there are over 75,000 clones, with about 67% seen only once. The top ten hold 2% to 2.5% of the sample.

Study-wide conclusions, independent of this receptor: According to a later analysis, TCR association rates differed among HLA loci, with DRB1 alleles showing the most associated TCRs and HLA-C alleles showing the fewest. While some public TCRs were present in many individuals, most TCR sequences turned up only very rarely across donors. This cohort had only TCR beta chains sequenced, and the lack of alpha or paired-chain data limited which features could be detected. Because counts were too low, approximately 18 rarely observed V segments, including chromosome 9 orphons, were excluded from the earlier analysis of about 500 of the donors. Because HLA typing was missing for some donors at each locus, association tests included only the typed subset. Some IMGT-functional V segments, including TRBV6-2 and TRBV6-3, could not be distinguished by the 87-base-pair reads and were therefore excluded. A cluster of highly shared sequence variants was judged likely to represent a technical artifact of the sequencing pipeline. Sequencing depth was assumed to be roughly uniform across donors in the presence/absence analyses, though that assumption may not hold. In both the original and validation cohorts, the classifier was reported to diagnose cytomegalovirus status with high specificity and sensitivity. An earlier analysis of some 560 of the donors showed that most TCR beta V segments appeared in productive rearrangements either about 87% or about 30% of the time, which broadly matched IMGT annotations. A later genetic analysis associated a missense DCLRE1C variant with V-gene and J-gene trimming of TCR beta chains, and an independent cohort replicated the association. The authors suggested that the approach could potentially be extended to other disease states and immunological phenotypes. Compared with the roughly 700-donor mean, donors in an Asian-associated ancestry cluster had fewer N-insertions in productive TCRs, according to a later genetic analysis. A further reported finding was that TCR beta sequences accurately predicted the HLA-A and HLA-B alleles for most subjects in the first cohort. Assigning TCR associations to individual alleles was difficult when HLA alleles, especially DR and DQ, strongly co-occurred. In vitro tests confirmed that a few of the cytomegalovirus-associated TCR beta chains recognize cytomegalovirus antigens. Several of the top co-occurrence clusters appeared to be linked to parvovirus B19, influenza, CMV and Epstein-Barr virus, according to a later analysis. Linkage disequilibrium might explain the correlated functional status among segregating V segments, but an unknown experimental factor could not be excluded. The only immune exposure information available for the cohort was CMV serostatus. According to a later analysis, most CMV-associated TCR beta chains appeared to be HLA-restricted, and the HLA associations seemed to be driven largely by CMV exposure. The study listed 170 or so TCR beta chains as associated with cytomegalovirus. In a later analysis, HLA-associated TCR beta chains were found to be more clonally expanded and to have lower generation probabilities than equally common non-associated chains. In a later analysis, about 16,000 TCR beta sequences were associated with specific HLA alleles at a false discovery rate of 0.05.

The cohort comprised some 700 healthy bone marrow donors. At the time of sampling, all cohort members were nominally healthy, though unrecorded immune exposures were likely present. The donor tested CMV seronegative and was one of the 352 seronegative cohort members. Every donor gave a peripheral blood sample, and the peripheral blood mononuclear cells from that sample were used for TCR beta sequencing. The Qiagen DNeasy Blood Extraction Kit was used to extract genomic DNA from the blood cell samples. As encoded in the germline V gene (reference sequence), CDR1 is MNHNY while CDR2 is SVGAGI. V drops 7 bases and J drops 4 bases, leaving 16 bases in between. The CDR3 spans 14 residues, from the cysteine through the phenylalanine. The only DNA kept is the CDR3, 42 bases in frame from the first base. This clone has just one count. Which antigen it targets is not known. Nothing much larger sits one base from this clone, and base qualities are not available.

The V gene is TRBV6-6 and the J gene is TRBJ1-1; the D gene lacks a confident call. The origin of this receptor is a man aged 25-45 years in good health and CMV-seronegative. The specimen was PBMCs. The CDR3 in this case is CASTLPGRITEAFF. The sequence in DNA is TGTGCCAGCACCCTACCCGGGAGGATCACTGAAGCTTTCTTT.